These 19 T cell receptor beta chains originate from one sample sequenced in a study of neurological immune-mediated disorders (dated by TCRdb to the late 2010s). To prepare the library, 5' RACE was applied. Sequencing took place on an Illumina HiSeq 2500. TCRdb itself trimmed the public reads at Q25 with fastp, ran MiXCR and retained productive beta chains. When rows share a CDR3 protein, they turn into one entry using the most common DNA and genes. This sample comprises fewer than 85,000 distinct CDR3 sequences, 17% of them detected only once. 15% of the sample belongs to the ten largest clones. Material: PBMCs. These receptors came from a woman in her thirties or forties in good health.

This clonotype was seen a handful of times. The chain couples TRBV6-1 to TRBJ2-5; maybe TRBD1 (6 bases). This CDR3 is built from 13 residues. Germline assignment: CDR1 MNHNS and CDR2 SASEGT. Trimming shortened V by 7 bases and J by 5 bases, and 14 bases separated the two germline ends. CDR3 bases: TGTGCCAGCATCCAGGGGCGCAGGGAGACCCAGTACTTC. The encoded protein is CASIQGRRETQYF.

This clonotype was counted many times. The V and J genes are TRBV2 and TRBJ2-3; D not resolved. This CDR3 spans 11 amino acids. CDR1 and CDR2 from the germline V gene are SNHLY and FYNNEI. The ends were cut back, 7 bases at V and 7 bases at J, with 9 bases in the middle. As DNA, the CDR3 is TGTGCCAGCAAGGGCGGATATACGCAGTATTTT. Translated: CASKGGYTQYF.

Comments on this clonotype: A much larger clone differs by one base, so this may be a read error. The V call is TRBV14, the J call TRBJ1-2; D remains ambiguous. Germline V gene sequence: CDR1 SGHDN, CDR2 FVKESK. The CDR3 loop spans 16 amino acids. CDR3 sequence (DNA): TGTACCAGCAGCCCTAGAAGCCGACCCTCGGAGGGTGGCTACACCTTC. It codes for CTSSPRSRPSEGGYTF.

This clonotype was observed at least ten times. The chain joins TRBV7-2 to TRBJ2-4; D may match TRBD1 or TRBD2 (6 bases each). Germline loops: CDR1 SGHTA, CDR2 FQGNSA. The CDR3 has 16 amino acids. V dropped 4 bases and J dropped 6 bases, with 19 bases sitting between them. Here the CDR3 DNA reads TGTGCCAGCAGCTCCGCGGGGACAATTAAGACAAACATTCAGTACTTC. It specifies CASSSAGTIKTNIQYF.

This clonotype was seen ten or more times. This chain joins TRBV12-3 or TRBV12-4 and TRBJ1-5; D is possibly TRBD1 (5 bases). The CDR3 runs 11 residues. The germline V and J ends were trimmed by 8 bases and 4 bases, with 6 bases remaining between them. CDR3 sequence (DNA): TGTGCCAGCGGACAAAATCAGCCCCAGCATTTT. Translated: CASGQNQPQHF.

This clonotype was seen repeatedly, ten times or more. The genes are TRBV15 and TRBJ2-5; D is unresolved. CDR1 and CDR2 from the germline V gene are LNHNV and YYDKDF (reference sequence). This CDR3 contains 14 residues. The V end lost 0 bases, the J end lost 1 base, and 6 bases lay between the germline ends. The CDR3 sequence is CATSRDQVQETQYF. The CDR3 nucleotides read TGTGCCACCAGCAGAGACCAGGTCCAAGAGACCCAGTACTTC.

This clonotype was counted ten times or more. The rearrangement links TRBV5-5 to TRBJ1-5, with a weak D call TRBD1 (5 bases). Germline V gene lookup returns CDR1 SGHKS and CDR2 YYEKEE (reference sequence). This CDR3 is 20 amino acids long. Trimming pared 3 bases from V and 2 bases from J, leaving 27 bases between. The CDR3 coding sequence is TGTGCCAGCAGCTCGGATGGCAGCCGCGTTGGGGGGAGGCGCAATCAGCCCCAGCATTTT. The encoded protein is CASSSDGSRVGGRRNQPQHF. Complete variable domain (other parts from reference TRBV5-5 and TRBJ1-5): DAGVTQSPTHLIKTRGQQVTLRCSPISGHKSVSWYQQVLGQGPQFIFQYYEKEERGRGNFPDRFSARQFPNYSSELNVNALLLGDSALYLCASSSDGSRVGGRRNQPQHFGDGTRLSIL.

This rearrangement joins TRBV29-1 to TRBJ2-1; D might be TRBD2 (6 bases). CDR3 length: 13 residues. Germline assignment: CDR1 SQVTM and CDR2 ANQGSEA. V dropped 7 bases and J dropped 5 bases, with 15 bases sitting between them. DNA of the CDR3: TGCAGCGGATCCGGGGGTCCGAACAATGAGCAGTTCTTC. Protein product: CSGSGGPNNEQFF.

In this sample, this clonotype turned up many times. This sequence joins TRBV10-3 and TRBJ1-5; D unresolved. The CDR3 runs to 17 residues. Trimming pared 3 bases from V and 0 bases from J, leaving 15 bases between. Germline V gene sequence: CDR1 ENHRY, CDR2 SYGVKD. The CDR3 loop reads CAISDSGGQYSNQPQHF. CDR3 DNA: TGTGCCATCAGTGATTCGGGCGGGCAATATAGCAATCAGCCCCAGCATTTT.

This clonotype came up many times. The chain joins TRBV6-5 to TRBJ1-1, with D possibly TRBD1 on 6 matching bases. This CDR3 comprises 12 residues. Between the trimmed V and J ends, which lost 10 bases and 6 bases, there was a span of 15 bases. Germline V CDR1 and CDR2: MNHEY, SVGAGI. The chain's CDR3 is CATSGGGPEAFF. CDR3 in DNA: TGTGCCACCTCCGGGGGGGGCCCTGAAGCTTTCTTT.

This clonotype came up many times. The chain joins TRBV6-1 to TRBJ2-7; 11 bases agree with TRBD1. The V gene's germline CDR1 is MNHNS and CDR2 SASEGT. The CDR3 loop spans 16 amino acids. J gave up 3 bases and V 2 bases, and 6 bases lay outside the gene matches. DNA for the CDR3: TGTGCCAGCAGTGAAAAGGAAGGGACAGGGGGCTACGAGCAGTACTTC. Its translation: CASSEKEGTGGYEQYF.

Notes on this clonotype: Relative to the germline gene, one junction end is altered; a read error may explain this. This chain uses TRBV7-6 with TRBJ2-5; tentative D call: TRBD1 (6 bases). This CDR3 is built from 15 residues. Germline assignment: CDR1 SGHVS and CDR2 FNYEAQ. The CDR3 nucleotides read TGTGTCAGCAGCCCTCCTCGGGACATGGGAGAGACCCAATACTTC. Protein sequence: CVSSPPRDMGETQYF.

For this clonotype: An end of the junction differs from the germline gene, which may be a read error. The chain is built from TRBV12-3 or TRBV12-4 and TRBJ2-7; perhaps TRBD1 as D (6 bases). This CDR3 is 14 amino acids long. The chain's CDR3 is CASSFLGQPYEHYF. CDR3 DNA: TGTGCCAGCAGTTTCCTTGGACAGCCCTACGAGCATTACTTC.

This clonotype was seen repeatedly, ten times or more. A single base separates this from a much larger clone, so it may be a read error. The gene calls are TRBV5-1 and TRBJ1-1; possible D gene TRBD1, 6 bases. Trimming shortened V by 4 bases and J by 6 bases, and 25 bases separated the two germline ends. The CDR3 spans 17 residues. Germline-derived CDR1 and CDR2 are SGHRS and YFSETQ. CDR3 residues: CASSHTSAGVGGAEAFF. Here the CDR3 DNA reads TGCGCCAGCAGCCATACCTCCGCAGGGGTCGGTGGCGCTGAAGCTTTCTTT.

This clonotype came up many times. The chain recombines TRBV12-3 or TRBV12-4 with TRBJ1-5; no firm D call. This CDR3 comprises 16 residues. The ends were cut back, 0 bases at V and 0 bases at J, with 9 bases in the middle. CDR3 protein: CASSLAGGDSNQPQHF. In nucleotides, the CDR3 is TGTGCCAGCAGTTTAGCGGGCGGGGATAGCAATCAGCCCCAGCATTTT.

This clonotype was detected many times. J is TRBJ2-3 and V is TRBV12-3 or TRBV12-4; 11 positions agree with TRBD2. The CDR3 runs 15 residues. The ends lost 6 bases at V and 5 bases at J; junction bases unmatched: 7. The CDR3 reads CASSRLAGGLDTQYF. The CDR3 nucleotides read TGTGCCAGCAGCCGTTTAGCGGGGGGGTTAGATACGCAGTATTTT.

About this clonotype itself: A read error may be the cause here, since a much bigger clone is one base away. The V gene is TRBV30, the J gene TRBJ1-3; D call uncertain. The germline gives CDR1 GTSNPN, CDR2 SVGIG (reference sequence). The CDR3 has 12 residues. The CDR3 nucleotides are TGTGCCTTGAGTGTATTTGGAAACACCATATATTTT. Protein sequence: CALSVFGNTIYF.

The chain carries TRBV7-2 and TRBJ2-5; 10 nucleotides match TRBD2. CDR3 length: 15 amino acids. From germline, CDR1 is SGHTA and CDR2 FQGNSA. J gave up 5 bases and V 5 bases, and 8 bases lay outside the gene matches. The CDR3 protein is CASSRTSGAGETQYF. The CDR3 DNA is TGTGCCAGCAGCAGAACTAGCGGGGCGGGGGAGACCCAGTACTTC.

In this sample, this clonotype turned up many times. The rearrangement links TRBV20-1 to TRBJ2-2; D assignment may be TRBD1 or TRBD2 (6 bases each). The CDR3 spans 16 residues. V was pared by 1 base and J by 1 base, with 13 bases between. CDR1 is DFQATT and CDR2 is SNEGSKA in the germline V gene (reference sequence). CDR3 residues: CSARVRGSGNTGELFF. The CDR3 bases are TGCAGTGCTAGAGTCAGGGGTAGCGGGAACACCGGGGAGCTGTTTTTT.